This T cell receptor beta chain was found in a study of blood T cell repertoires in COVID-19. Study in general: Spain, Italy and the United States supplied samples that represented acute and convalescent COVID-19. T cells, B-cell-depleted T cells, or PBMCs provided the cDNA or gDNA that served as material.

Germline loops: CDR1 PRHDT, CDR2 FYEKMQ (reference sequence). V dropped 6 bases and J dropped 2 bases, with 17 bases sitting between them. The CDR3 contains 16 residues. Source study methods: Amplification of reference gene primers provided the estimated nucleated cell counts. Assay used: immunoSEQ multiplex PCR; TCRdb lists only in-frame clones, some missing. That table is the source of V, J and clone size, and D and trimming were worked out from the DNA. Here the sample spans roughly 50,000 clones, around 85% being singletons. Specimen: peripheral blood. The chain carries TRBV13 and TRBJ1-5; perhaps TRBD1 as D (6 bases). The clonotype originates from a man in his 60s with acute or convalescent COVID-19. This chain's CDR3 is CASRPQGRVGNQPQHF. The CDR3 DNA follows: TGTGCCAGCAGACCGCAGGGGAGAGTGGGCAATCAGCCCCAGCATTTT.